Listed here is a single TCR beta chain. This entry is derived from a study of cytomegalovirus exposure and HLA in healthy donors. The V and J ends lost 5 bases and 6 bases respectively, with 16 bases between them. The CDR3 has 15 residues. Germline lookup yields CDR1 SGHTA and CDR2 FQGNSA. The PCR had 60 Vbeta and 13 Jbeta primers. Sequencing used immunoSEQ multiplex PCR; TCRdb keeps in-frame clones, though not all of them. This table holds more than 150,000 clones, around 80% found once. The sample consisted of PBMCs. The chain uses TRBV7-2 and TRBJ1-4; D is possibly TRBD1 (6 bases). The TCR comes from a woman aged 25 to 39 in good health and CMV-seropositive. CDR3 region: CASSPDASGDEKLFF. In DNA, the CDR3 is TGTGCCAGCAGCCCGGATGCCTCAGGGGATGAAAAACTGTTTTTT.